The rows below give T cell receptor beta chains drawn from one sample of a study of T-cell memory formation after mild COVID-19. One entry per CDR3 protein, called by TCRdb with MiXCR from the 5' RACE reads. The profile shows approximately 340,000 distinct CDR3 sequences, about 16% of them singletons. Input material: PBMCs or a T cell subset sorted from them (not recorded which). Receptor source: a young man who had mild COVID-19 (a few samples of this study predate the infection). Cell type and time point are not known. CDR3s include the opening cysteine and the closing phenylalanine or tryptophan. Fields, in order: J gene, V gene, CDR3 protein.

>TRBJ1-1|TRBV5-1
CASSLWQSNTEAFF
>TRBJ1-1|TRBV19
CARNGQGANTEAFF
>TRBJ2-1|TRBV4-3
CASSPGVPADKNNEQFF
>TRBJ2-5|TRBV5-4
CASRFSGGALQTQYF
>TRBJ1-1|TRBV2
CASLFYTEAFF
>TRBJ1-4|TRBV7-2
CASSFRAVRDGTLFF
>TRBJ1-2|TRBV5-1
CASRGAGRSNGYTF
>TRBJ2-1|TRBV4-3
CASSRERGVYNEQFF
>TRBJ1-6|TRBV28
CASSRSTGRGSPLHF
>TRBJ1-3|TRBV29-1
CSAGERSGNTIYF
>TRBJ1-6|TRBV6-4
CASRADRGLSPLHF
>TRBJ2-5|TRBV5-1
CASSLLAGGNEETQYF
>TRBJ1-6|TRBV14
CASSQGRDNSPLHF
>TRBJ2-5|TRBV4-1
CASSPPLSETQYF
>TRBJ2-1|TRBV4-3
CASSQDPSGGAADEQFF
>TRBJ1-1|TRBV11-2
CASSQVQRRTEAFF
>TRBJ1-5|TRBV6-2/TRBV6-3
CASSPSGTGRNQPQHF
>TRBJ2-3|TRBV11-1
CASSYRPDFHTQYF
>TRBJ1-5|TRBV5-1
CASSLEDLNQPQHF
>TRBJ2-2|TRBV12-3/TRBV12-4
CASSLQGDRELFF
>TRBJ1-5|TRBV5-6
CASSTAGSSNQPQHF
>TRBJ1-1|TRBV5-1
CASSWGTGLNTEAFF
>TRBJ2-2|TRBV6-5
CASRKTGGATGELFF
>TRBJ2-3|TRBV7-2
CASSRRQGKADTQYF
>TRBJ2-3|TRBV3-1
CASSSSGGITDTQYF
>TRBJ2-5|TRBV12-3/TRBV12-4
CASSLVRTGGQETQYF
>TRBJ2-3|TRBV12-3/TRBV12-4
CASSTSVGTQYF
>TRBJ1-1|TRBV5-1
CASSSQGARGTEAFF
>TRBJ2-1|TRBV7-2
CASRGGTFYNEQFF
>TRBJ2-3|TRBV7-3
CASSPHGPPDTQYF
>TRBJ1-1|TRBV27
CASSEIGLNTEAFF
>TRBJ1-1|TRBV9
CASSVPDFGGRNTEAFF
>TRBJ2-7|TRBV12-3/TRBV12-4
CASSLTLGKEQYF
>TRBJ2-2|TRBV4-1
CASSQNPPGQGDGELFF
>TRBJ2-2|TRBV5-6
CASSLLGQAGVGELFF
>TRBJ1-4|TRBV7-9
CASSLAGDGRGEKLFF
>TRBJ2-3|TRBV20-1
CSAWSGGSLTDTQYF
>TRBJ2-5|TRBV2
CASSAREVWETQYF
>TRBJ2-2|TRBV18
CASSPGPPPGELFF
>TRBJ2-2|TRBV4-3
CASSQQFSSGELFF
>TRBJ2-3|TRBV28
CASRQGSRNTQYF
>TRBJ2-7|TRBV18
CASSPGGRISYEQYF
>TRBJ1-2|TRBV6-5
CASSHPDGGYTF
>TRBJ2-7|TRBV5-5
CASSIGYEQYF
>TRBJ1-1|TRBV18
CASSPPGSDRQAFF
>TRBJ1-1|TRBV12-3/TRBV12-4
CASSLVAAEAFF
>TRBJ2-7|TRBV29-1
CSVGDSVYEQYF
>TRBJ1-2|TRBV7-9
CASSLALISFVGYTF
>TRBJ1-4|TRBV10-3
CAISAGGREKLFF
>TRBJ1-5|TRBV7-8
CASSFQDTDQPQHF
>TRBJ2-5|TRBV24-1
CATSDPGQGAATQYF
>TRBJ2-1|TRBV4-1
CASSQDSGGGYNEQFF
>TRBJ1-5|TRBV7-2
CASSLAGDPRAQHF
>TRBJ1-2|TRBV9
CASSGQGSGSAFYGYTF
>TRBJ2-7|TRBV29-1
CSVEGDSYEQYF
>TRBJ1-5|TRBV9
CASSPDGGFNQPQHF
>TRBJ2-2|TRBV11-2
CASSSNRGLGGELFF
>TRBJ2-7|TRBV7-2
CASSQGGGTSSYEQYF
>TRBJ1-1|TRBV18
CASSRDRAAFF
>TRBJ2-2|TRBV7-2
CASSRGQGGTGELFF